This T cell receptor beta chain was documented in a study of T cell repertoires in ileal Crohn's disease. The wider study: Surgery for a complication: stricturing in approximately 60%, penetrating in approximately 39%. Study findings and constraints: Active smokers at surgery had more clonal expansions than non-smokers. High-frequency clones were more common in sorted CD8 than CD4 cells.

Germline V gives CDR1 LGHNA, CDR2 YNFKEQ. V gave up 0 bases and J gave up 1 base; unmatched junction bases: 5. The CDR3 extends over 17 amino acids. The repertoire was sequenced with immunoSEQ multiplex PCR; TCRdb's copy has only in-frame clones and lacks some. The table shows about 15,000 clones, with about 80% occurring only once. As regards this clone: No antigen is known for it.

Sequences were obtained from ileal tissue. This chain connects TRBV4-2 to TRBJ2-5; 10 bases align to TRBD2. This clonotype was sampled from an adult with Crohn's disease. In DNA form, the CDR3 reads TGTGCCAGCAGCCAAGATTCCACTAGCGGGGCCCAAGAGACCCAGTACTTC. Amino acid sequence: CASSQDSTSGAQETQYF.